This paragraph reports one T cell receptor (beta chain). Its antigen is unidentified. Samples were assayed with immunoSEQ v3.0 at survey level. Clones were sequenced by immunoSEQ multiplex PCR, and TCRdb holds only the in-frame ones, with some missing. The sample yields some 15,000 clones, approximately 71% seen once. This sample is drawn from a study of long-term antiretroviral therapy in people with HIV. Findings and limits, study-wide: Regardless of time point, clones expanded before ART dominated the repertoire.

For each donor, at least one pre-ART and at least two post-ART PBMC samples were available. This specimen was unsorted PBMCs, taken 0.5 years before starting antiretroviral therapy. This receptor was obtained from a woman in her thirties or forties with HIV.

The CDR3 is CASSLMTDTDTQYF. Here the CDR3 DNA reads TGTGCCAGCAGCTTGATGACTGATACAGATACGCAGTATTTT. The chain links TRBV7-2 to TRBJ2-3; D not resolved. V was shortened by 3 bases and J by 3 bases, with 10 bases between the two germline ends. This CDR3 spans 14 amino acids. The germline CDR1 and CDR2 sequences are SGHTA and FQGNSA.